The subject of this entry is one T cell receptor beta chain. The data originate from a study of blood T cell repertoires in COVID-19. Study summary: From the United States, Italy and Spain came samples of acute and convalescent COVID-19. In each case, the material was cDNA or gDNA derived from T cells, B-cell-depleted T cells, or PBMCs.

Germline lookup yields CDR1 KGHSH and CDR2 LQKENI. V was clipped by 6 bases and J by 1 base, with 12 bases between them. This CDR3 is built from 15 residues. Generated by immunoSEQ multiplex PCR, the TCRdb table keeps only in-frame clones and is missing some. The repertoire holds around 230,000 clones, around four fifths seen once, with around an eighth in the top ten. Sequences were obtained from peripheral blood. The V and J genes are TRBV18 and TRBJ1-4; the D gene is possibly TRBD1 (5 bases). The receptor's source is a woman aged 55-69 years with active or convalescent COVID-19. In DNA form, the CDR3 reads TGTGCCAGCTCGCGATCCCAGGGAACTAATGAAAAACTGTTTTTT. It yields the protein CASSRSQGTNEKLFF.